Listed below are T cell receptor beta chains from one sample, sequenced in a study of siplizumab effects on memory and regulatory T cells. The data were produced by immunoSEQ multiplex PCR, yet TCRdb's version contains in-frame clones alone and is incomplete. The table shows approximately 48,000 clones, with roughly 92% occurring only once. The sample comprised CD8+ T cells sorted from blood. These TCRs come from a human donor in good health. The conserved cysteine and the conserved F or W are not part of the CDR3 here. The order of the fields is J gene, V gene, CDR3 protein.

j_call: TRBJ1-1; v_call: TRBV5-1; cdr3_aa: ASSLAQGLTEAF
j_call: TRBJ2-1; v_call: TRBV10-1; cdr3_aa: ASSERPGTSGRGYNEQF
j_call: TRBJ2-3; v_call: TRBV11-2; cdr3_aa: ASSLGGTGVSADTQY
j_call: TRBJ2-1; v_call: TRBV27; cdr3_aa: ASSLVGRGNEQF
j_call: TRBJ2-3; v_call: TRBV27; cdr3_aa: ASSLSGGYADTQY
j_call: TRBJ2-7; v_call: TRBV28; cdr3_aa: ASSLVDPYEQY
j_call: TRBJ2-1; v_call: TRBV4-1; cdr3_aa: ASSPQTSGSLSGNEQF
j_call: TRBJ2-1; v_call: TRBV19; cdr3_aa: ASSTPTSGRRDEQF
j_call: TRBJ2-2; v_call: TRBV2; cdr3_aa: ASRAGTSGRHSNTGELF
j_call: TRBJ2-7; v_call: TRBV6-1; cdr3_aa: ASTPDRSFYEQY
j_call: TRBJ2-2; v_call: TRBV7-6; cdr3_aa: ASSNGYSGELF
j_call: TRBJ2-5; v_call: TRBV4-1; cdr3_aa: ASSQDLRDQETQY
j_call: TRBJ2-7; v_call: TRBV27; cdr3_aa: ASSLLLAGGLKGEQY
j_call: TRBJ2-3; v_call: TRBV27; cdr3_aa: ASSFAGGYGDTQY
j_call: TRBJ1-2; v_call: TRBV13; cdr3_aa: ASSPGWGYGYT
j_call: TRBJ2-7; v_call: TRBV6-1; cdr3_aa: ASSRTDSYEQY
j_call: TRBJ2-3; v_call: TRBV27; cdr3_aa: ASSSPPTGTDTQY
j_call: TRBJ2-2; v_call: TRBV28; cdr3_aa: ASSSDREYTGELF
j_call: TRBJ1-1; v_call: TRBV7-9; cdr3_aa: ASSPTDRNTEAF
j_call: TRBJ2-7; v_call: TRBV6-5; cdr3_aa: ASSLGYEQY
j_call: TRBJ2-1; v_call: TRBV19; cdr3_aa: ASLRTSGAGHEQF
j_call: TRBJ1-3; v_call: TRBV7-9; cdr3_aa: ASSLRVAQGNTIY
j_call: TRBJ2-7; v_call: TRBV19; cdr3_aa: ASSKWGQGDAEQY
j_call: TRBJ2-2; v_call: TRBV4-1; cdr3_aa: ASSQTRSVGGELF
j_call: TRBJ2-5; v_call: TRBV18; cdr3_aa: ASSPYREGPWETQY
j_call: TRBJ1-1; v_call: TRBV4-1; cdr3_aa: ASSHRRGTEAF
j_call: TRBJ2-2; v_call: TRBV6-5; cdr3_aa: ASSYSTGWNTGELF
j_call: TRBJ2-2; v_call: TRBV25-1; cdr3_aa: ASSLRPNTGELF
j_call: TRBJ1-5; v_call: TRBV27; cdr3_aa: ASSPDRYSNQPQH
j_call: TRBJ1-1; v_call: TRBV9; cdr3_aa: ASSVMGVGNTEAF
j_call: TRBJ1-5; v_call: TRBV2; cdr3_aa: ASSPREYSNQPQH
j_call: TRBJ2-1; v_call: TRBV19; cdr3_aa: ASSATLGDEQF
j_call: TRBJ1-3; v_call: TRBV9; cdr3_aa: ASSVAGYSGNTIY
j_call: TRBJ2-7; v_call: TRBV27; cdr3_aa: ASSPWTGVYEQY
j_call: TRBJ2-2; v_call: TRBV9; cdr3_aa: ASSVDRTENTGELF
j_call: TRBJ2-1; v_call: TRBV9; cdr3_aa: ASSVDLADYNEQF
j_call: TRBJ2-7; v_call: TRBV28; cdr3_aa: ASRSGWSSYEQY
j_call: TRBJ2-7; v_call: TRBV7-6; cdr3_aa: ASSLGPGQGAGLYEQY
j_call: TRBJ2-1; v_call: TRBV27; cdr3_aa: ASSLLPGQGANEQF
j_call: TRBJ2-5; v_call: TRBV5-6; cdr3_aa: ASSLVVGEETQY
j_call: TRBJ1-2; v_call: TRBV4-1; cdr3_aa: ASSDPRQGTNYGYT
j_call: TRBJ2-5; v_call: TRBV7-2; cdr3_aa: ASSMLGAQETQY
j_call: TRBJ1-1; v_call: TRBV19; cdr3_aa: ASQWGNTEAF
j_call: TRBJ2-7; v_call: TRBV7-6; cdr3_aa: ASSPSPGLALYEQY
j_call: TRBJ1-2; v_call: TRBV9; cdr3_aa: ASRSYLGQFDYGYT
j_call: TRBJ2-7; v_call: TRBV9; cdr3_aa: ASSRGTSGFAGEQY
j_call: TRBJ1-5; v_call: TRBV5-3; cdr3_aa: ARSLRYRGGQPQH
j_call: TRBJ2-2; v_call: TRBV7-6; cdr3_aa: ASRTNTGELF
j_call: TRBJ1-2; v_call: TRBV6-1; cdr3_aa: ASSEAVAGYT
j_call: TRBJ2-7; v_call: TRBV2; cdr3_aa: ASSVTSYEQY
j_call: TRBJ1-2; v_call: TRBV27; cdr3_aa: ASSFRGGVGYT
j_call: TRBJ2-3; v_call: TRBV28; cdr3_aa: AAEGEGRWTDTQY
j_call: TRBJ1-2; v_call: TRBV7-3; cdr3_aa: ASSLTWGEDGYT